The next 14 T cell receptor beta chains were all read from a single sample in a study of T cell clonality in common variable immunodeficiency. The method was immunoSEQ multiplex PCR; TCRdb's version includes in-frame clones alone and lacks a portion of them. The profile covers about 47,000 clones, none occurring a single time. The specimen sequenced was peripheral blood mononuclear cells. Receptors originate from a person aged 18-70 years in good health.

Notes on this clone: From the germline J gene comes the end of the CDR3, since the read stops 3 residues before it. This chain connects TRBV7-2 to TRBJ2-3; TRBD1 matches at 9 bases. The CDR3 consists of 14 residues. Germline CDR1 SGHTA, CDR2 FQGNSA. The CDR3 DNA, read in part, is TGTGCCAGCGCCATACAGGGGGCACGGGAGACG. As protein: CASAIQGARET. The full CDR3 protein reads CASAIQGARETQYF.

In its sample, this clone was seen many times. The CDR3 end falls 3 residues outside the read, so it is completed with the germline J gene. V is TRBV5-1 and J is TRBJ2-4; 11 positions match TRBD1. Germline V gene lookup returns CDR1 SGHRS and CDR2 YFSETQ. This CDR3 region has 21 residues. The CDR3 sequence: CASSLASIRTGGLPYQETQYF. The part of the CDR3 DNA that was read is TGCGCCAGCAGCTTGGCCTCGATTCGGACAGGGGGCCTTCCGTACCAAGAGACT.

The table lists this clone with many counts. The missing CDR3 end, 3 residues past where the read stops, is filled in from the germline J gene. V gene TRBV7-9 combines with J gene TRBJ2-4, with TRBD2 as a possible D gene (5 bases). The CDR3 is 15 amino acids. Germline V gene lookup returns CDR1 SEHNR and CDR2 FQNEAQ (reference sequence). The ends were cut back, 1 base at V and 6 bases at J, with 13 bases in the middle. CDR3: CASSLVGGSLNIQYF. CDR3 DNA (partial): TGTGCCAGCAGCTTAGTAGGCGGGTCCTTAAACATT.

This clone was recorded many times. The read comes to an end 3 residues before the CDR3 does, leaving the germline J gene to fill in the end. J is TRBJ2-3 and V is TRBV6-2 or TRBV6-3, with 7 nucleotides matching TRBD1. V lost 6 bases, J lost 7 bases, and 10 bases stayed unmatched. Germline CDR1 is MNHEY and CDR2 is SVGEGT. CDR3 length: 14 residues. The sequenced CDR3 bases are TGTGCCAGCAGCCACGGGACAGACGTGAATACG. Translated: CASSHGTDVNT. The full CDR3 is CASSHGTDVNTQYF.

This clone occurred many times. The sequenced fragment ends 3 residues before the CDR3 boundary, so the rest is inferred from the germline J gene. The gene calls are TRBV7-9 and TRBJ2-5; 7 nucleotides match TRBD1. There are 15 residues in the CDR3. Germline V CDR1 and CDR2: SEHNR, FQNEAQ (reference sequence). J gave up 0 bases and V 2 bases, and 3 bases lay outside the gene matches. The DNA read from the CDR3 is TGTGCCAGCAGCTTATTGACAGGGTACCAAGAGACC. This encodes CASSLLTGYQET. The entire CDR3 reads CASSLLTGYQETQYF.

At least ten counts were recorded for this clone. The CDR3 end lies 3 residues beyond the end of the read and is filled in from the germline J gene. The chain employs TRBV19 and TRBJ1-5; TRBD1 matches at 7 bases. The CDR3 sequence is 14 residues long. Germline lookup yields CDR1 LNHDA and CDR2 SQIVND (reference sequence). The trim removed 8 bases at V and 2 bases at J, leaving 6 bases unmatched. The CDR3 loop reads CASQGGAGNQPQHF. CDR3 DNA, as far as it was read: TGTGCCAGTCAAGGGGGCGCGGGCAATCAGCCC.

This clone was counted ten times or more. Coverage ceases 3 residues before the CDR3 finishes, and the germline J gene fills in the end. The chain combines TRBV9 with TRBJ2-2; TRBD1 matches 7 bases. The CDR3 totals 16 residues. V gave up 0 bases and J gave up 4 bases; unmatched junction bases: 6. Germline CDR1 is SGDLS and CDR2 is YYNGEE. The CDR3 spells CASSVEGTELTGELFF. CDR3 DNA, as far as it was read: TGTGCCAGCAGCGTAGAGGGGACAGAGCTCACCGGGGAG.

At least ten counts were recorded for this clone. The CDR3: CASSFGLGSYNEQFF. The DNA read from the CDR3 is TGTGCCAGCAGTTTCGGTCTCGGTTCCTACAATGAG. The chain carries TRBV12-3 or TRBV12-4 and TRBJ2-1; no firm D call. The CDR3 goes on 3 residues after the read ends, and that part is filled in from the germline J gene. V lost 3 bases and J 1 base, leaving 10 bases between the germline ends. The CDR3 runs 15 residues.

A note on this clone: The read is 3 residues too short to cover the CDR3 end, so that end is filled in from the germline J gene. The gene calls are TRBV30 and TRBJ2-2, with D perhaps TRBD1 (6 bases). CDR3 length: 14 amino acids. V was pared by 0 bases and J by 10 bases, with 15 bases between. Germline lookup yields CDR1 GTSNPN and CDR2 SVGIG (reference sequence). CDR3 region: CAWSVGGHLLELFF. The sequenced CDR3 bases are TGTGCCTGGAGTGTAGGGGGACACCTGTTGGAG.

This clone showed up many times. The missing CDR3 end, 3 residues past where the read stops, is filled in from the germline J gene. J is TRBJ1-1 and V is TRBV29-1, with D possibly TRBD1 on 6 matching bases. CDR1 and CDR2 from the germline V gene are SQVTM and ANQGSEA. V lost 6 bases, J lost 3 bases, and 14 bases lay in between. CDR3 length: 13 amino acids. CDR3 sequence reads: CSVTQGRDTEAFF. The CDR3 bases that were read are TGCAGCGTCACCCAGGGGAGGGACACTGAA.

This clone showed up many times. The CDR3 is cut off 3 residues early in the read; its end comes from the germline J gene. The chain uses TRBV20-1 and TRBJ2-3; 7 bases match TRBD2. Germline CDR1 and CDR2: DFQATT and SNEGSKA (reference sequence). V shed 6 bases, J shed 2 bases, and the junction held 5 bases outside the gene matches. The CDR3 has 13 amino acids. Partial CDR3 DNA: TGCAGTGCCACCGGGGGGACCACAGATACG. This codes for CSATGGTTDT. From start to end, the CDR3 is CSATGGTTDTQYF.

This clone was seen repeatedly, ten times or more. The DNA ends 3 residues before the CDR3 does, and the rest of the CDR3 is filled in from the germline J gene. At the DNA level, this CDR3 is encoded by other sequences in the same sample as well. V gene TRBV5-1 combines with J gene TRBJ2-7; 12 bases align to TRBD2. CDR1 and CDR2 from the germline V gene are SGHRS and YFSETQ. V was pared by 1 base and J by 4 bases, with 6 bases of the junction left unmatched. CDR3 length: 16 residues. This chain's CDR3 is CASSLQPGTSGYEQYF. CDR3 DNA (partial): TGCGCCAGCAGCTTGCAACCCGGGACTAGCGGGTACGAG.

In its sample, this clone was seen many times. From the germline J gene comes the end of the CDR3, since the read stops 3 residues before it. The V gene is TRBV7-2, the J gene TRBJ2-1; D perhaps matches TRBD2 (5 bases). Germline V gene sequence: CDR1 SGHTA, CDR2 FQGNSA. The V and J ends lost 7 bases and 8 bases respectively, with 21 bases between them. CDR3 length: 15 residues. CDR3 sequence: CASTPISGSRDEQFF. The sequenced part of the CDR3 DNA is TGTGCCAGCACCCCTATCTCGGGGTCTCGCGATGAG.

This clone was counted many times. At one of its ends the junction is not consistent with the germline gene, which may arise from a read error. The covered CDR3 bases are TGCGCCAGCAGCCAAGAGCGAACTCCTAATGAAAAA. This gives the protein CASSQERTPNEK. The whole CDR3 sequence reads CASSQERTPNEKLFF. The chain has TRBV4-2 and TRBJ1-4; no clear D. The read ends 3 residues early relative to the CDR3; the germline J gene fills the gap. This CDR3 comprises 15 residues. CDR1 and CDR2 (germline): LGHNA, YNFKEQ.